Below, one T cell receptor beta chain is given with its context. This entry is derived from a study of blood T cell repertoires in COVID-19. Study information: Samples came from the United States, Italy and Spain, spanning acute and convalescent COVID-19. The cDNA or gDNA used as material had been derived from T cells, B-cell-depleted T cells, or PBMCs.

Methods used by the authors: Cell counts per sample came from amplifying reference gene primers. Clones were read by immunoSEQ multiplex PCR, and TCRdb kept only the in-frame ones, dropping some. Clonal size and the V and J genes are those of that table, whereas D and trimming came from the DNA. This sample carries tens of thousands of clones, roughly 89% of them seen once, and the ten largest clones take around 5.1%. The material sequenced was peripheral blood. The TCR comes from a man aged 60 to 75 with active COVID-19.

The CDR3 nucleotides read TGTGCCAGCAGAGAGCGGACGAACACCGGGGAGCTGTTTTTT. It translates to CASRERTNTGELFF. This sequence joins TRBV9 and TRBJ2-2; D possibly corresponds to TRBD2 (5 bases). Deletions cut 5 bases from V and 0 bases from J, with 8 bases between. The CDR3 runs 14 residues. The V gene's germline CDR1 is SGDLS and CDR2 YYNGEE.